This record covers a single T cell receptor (beta chain). With 2 bases removed from V and 2 bases from J, the gap between germline ends came to 10 bases. The CDR3 sequence is 14 residues long. Germline loops: CDR1 LNHDA, CDR2 SQIVND (reference sequence). Produced via immunoSEQ multiplex PCR; TCRdb's table is partial and in-frame only. Here the sample spans fewer than 150,000 clones, under 85% being singletons. The data stem from a study of blood T cell repertoires in COVID-19. Turning to the study itself: Spain, Italy and the United States supplied samples that represented acute and convalescent COVID-19. T cells, B-cell-depleted T cells, or PBMCs provided the cDNA or gDNA that served as material.

Sequenced: peripheral blood. The V call is TRBV19, the J call TRBJ2-7; D is uncertain. This TCR derives from a human donor in a cohort sampled during active COVID-19. Written as DNA, the CDR3 is TGTGCCAGTAGTATACCCACCCCTACCTACGAGCAGTACTTC. Amino acids: CASSIPTPTYEQYF. Variable domain in full (rest from reference TRBV19 and TRBJ2-7): DGGITQSPKYLFRKEGQNVTLSCEQNLNHDAMYWYRQDPGQGLRLIYYSQIVNDFQKGDIAEGYSVSREKKESFPLTVTSAQKNPTAFYLCASSIPTPTYEQYFGPGTRLTVT.